This T cell receptor (beta chain) stems from a study of blood T cells in healthy people across ages. Study results and limitations: With unsorted PBMCs, a conclusive comparison of naive versus antigen-experienced cells was not possible.

V lost 0 bases, J lost 8 bases, and 9 bases stayed unmatched. The germline gives CDR1 LNHNV, CDR2 YYDKDF (reference sequence). This CDR3 is 17 amino acids long. With a J-beta primer mix and a sample-barcoded 5' primer, a second PCR ran roughly 7 to 11 cycles. Every single cDNA molecule received a tag from a template-switch adaptor with 12 random nucleotides. TCRdb called the 5' RACE reads again in MiXCR, with one record for every CDR3 protein. The sample contains about 1.8 million distinct CDR3 sequences, less than 50% of which appear only once. In its sample, this clonotype was seen a few times. The antigen remains unidentified.

The receptor comes from a woman aged 40-49 years in good health. Sequenced sample: blood. This chain connects TRBV15 to TRBJ2-1; TRBD2 matches at 11 bases. CDR3 DNA: TGTGCCACCAGCAGAGAGGGTAGCGGGGGGGCCTGGGATGAGCAGTTCTTC. Translation gives CATSREGSGGAWDEQFF.